This TCR beta chain was retrieved from a study of cytomegalovirus exposure and HLA in healthy donors. In the PCR, 60 Vbeta and 13 Jbeta primers were used. Produced via immunoSEQ multiplex PCR; TCRdb's table is partial and in-frame only. Found here are over 100,000 clones, around 73% of them singletons; the top ten hold approximately 8.4%. Trimming stripped 1 base from V and 3 bases from J, with 16 bases between. The CDR3 is 16 residues long. The germline V gene has CDR1 LGHNA and CDR2 YNFKEQ. The sample comprised PBMCs. V and J are TRBV4-2 and TRBJ2-7; D is perhaps TRBD1 (8 bases). This sequence was found in a man in his forties in good health and CMV-seronegative. The CDR3 reads CASSQGGGTGNYEQYF. In DNA, the CDR3 is TGTGCCAGCAGCCAAGGGGGGGGGACAGGTAACTACGAGCAGTACTTC.